The 3 T cell receptor beta chains below all came from one sample that was sequenced in a study of CD8+ T cells in alopecia areata. The study sorted pooled cutaneous lymph node cells by CD4, CD8alpha, NKG2D, NKG2ACE and other markers. The authors extracted RNA and reverse transcribed it into cDNA as the sequencing template. Here immunoSEQ multiplex PCR was the method, and the copy in TCRdb shows in-frame clones only, minus some. The sample contains 250,000 or so clones, none of them singletons. Sequenced: CD4+ T cells sorted from a lymph node. These receptors came from a C3H/HeJ mouse with alopecia areata. The strain's MHC type: H2-k.

In its sample, this clone was seen many times. The gene symbols are mouse symbols. The read terminates 4 residues ahead of where the CDR3 ends, so the germline J gene completes it. V and J are TRBV17 and TRBJ2-1; no clear D. Germline V lookup: CDR1 MNHDT, CDR2 YYDKIL. CDR3 size: 13 residues. The CDR3 DNA, read in part, is TGTGCTAGCAGTAGAGATGGCTGGGCT. Amino acids: CASSRDGWA. The CDR3, in full, reads CASSRDGWAEQFF.

This clone was observed a few times. Gene labels here are mouse ones. The read falls 4 residues short of the CDR3 end, and the missing part is taken from the germline J gene. V usage is TRBV5 and J usage is TRBJ1-1; maybe TRBD1 (6 bases). The CDR3 has 15 residues. The V gene's germline CDR1 is LGHNA and CDR2 YNLKQL (reference sequence). Partial CDR3 DNA: TGTGCCAGCAGCTCCGGGACTGGGGGGGCGCGA. Its translation is CASSSGTGGAR. The entire CDR3 protein is CASSSGTGGAREVFF.

This clone was counted a few times. Gene labels here are mouse ones. The CDR3 end falls 4 residues outside the read, so it is completed with the germline J gene. Other DNA sequences in the sample encode the same CDR3. J is TRBJ2-1 and V is TRBV13-1; 7 bases line up with TRBD1. The J segment lost 1 base and the V segment lost 0 bases, leaving 1 base of the junction unmatched. Germline values: CDR1 NSHNY, CDR2 SYGAGN. The CDR3 extends over 15 amino acids. The sequenced part of the CDR3 DNA is TGTGCCAGCAGTGATGTGGGACAGAACTATGCT. Its translation is CASSDVGQNYA. The whole CDR3 protein reads CASSDVGQNYAEQFF.